These T cell receptor beta chains were read from a single sample in a study of CD8+ T cells in alopecia areata. Produced via immunoSEQ multiplex PCR; TCRdb's table is partial and in-frame only. Of roughly 120,000 clones in the sample, 55% to 80% are singletons; the top ten hold 2.8%. Sequenced input: CD4+ T cells sorted from blood. Receptors were obtained from a human donor in good health. The CDR3 runs from the conserved cysteine through the conserved F or W. Fields, in order: J gene, clone size, V gene, D gene, CDR3 protein, CDR3 DNA. D genes are given only for firm matches. Not every row has a clone size; where given, it reads once, few, many or a size class.

TRBJ1-5	few	TRBV2	.	CASRAGTSLRDQPQHF	TGTGCCAGCAGAGCCGGGACCTCACTCCGGGATCAGCCCCAGCATTTT
TRBJ2-7	.	TRBV6-6	.	CASSFSGPEQYF	TGTGCCAGCAGTTTCTCGGGCCCTGAGCAGTACTTC
TRBJ1-5	many	TRBV19	.	CASSMILGFNQPQHF	TGTGCCAGTAGTATGATACTAGGATTCAATCAGCCCCAGCATTTT
TRBJ2-7	once	TRBV5-1	TRBD1	CASSPAGGEQYF	TGCGCCAGCAGCCCGGCAGGGGGCGAGCAGTACTTC
TRBJ2-1	.	TRBV4-1	TRBD2	CASSPSSGLAGDYNEQFF	TGCGCCAGCAGCCCCTCGTCCGGACTAGCGGGGGACTACAATGAGCAGTTCTTC
TRBJ2-3	few	TRBV18	.	CASSPLADTQYF	TGTGCCAGCTCACCCCTGGCAGATACGCAGTATTTT
TRBJ1-2	.	TRBV30	.	CAWSEGGLGGYTF	TGTGCCTGGAGTGAAGGAGGGTTGGGCGGCTACACCTTC
TRBJ1-6	.	TRBV2	.	CASSESGDSPLHF	TGTGCCAGCAGTGAATCAGGGGATTCACCCCTCCACTTT
TRBJ2-1	.	TRBV6-5	.	CASSYSKQLGRNEQFF	TGTGCCAGCAGTTACTCAAAGCAGCTTGGGAGGAATGAGCAGTTCTTC
TRBJ1-1	.	TRBV9	.	CASSVDGWNTEAFF	TGTGCCAGCAGCGTCGACGGGTGGAACACTGAAGCTTTCTTT
TRBJ2-7	.	TRBV9	TRBD2	CASSVGVAGGEQYF	TGTGCCAGCAGCGTAGGGGTAGCGGGTGGCGAGCAGTACTTC
TRBJ2-7	once	TRBV9	.	CASSMGTRTASNEQYF	TGTGCCAGCAGCATGGGGACAAGGACGGCCTCGAACGAGCAGTACTTC
TRBJ1-5	.	TRBV2	.	CASVREGNQPQHF	TGTGCCAGCGTGCGGGAGGGAAATCAGCCCCAGCATTTT
TRBJ1-5	once	TRBV15	.	CATSSGRNPQHF	TGTGCCACCAGCAGTGGACGTAATCCCCAGCATTTT
TRBJ2-1	few	TRBV19	TRBD2	CASKRGTDYNEQFF	TGTGCCAGTAAGCGGGGTACGGACTACAATGAGCAGTTCTTC
TRBJ2-7	.	TRBV25-1	.	CASSGHPPYEQYF	TGTGCCAGCAGTGGACACCCTCCCTACGAGCAGTACTTC
TRBJ2-3	.	TRBV2	.	CASSQPPVGDTQYF	TGTGCCAGCAGTCAGCCTCCGGTGGGGGATACGCAGTATTTT
TRBJ2-3	.	TRBV6-6	.	CASSLPGPSTDTQYF	TGTGCCAGCAGTTTACCGGGACCGAGCACAGATACGCAGTATTTT
TRBJ2-5	.	TRBV7-3	.	CASSPPGSQETQYF	TGTGCCAGCAGCCCCCCGGGAAGTCAGGAGACCCAGTACTTC
TRBJ1-2	once	TRBV6-6	.	CASSYSWDRGYTF	TGTGCCAGCAGTTACTCGTGGGATCGCGGCTACACCTTC
TRBJ1-2	.	TRBV29-1	.	CSGCSVPNYGYTF	TGCAGCGGGTGCTCCGTTCCTAACTATGGCTACACCTTC
TRBJ1-6	.	TRBV9	.	CASSVDRQLGSSPLHF	TGTGCCAGCAGCGTTGACAGGCAACTAGGGAGTTCACCCCTCCACTTT
TRBJ2-1	.	TRBV30	.	CAWSLTRHLYNEQFF	TGTGCCTGGAGCCTTACTAGGCACCTCTACAATGAGCAGTTCTTC
TRBJ2-5	.	TRBV4-2	.	CASSPLQETQYF	TGTGCCAGCAGCCCGCTACAAGAGACCCAGTACTTC
TRBJ2-5	few	TRBV15	.	CATSRVAALAGETQYF	TGTGCCACCAGCAGAGTAGCAGCCCTCGCCGGAGAGACCCAGTACTTC
TRBJ2-3	few	TRBV4-1	.	CASSQDSASTDTQYF	TGCGCCAGCAGCCAAGATTCGGCTAGCACAGATACGCAGTATTTT
TRBJ2-7	.	TRBV5-1	.	CASSDSRGTDEQYF	TGCGCCAGCAGCGATTCCCGGGGGACCGACGAGCAGTACTTC
TRBJ1-1	.	TRBV6-5	.	CASSYFENTEAFF	TGTGCCAGCAGTTACTTCGAGAACACTGAAGCTTTCTTT
TRBJ1-6	few	TRBV21-1	.	CASSAKGTPDSPLHF	TGTGCCAGCAGCGCCAAAGGGACACCGGATTCACCCCTCCACTTT
TRBJ1-2	once	TRBV7-9	.	CASSSPTEIYGYTF	TGTGCCAGCAGCTCCCCGACAGAGATATATGGCTACACCTTC
TRBJ2-5	.	TRBV6-5	.	CASSWQRTGGETQYF	TGTGCCAGCAGTTGGCAAAGGACCGGGGGAGAGACCCAGTACTTC
TRBJ1-3	.	TRBV10-3	.	CAISEGVTIYF	TGTGCCATCAGTGAAGGGGTAACCATATATTTT